The clone carrying this T cell receptor (beta chain) was found once. Between the trimmed V and J ends, which lost 3 bases and 5 bases, there was a span of 13 bases. Germline-derived CDR1 and CDR2 are LGHNA and YSLEER. There are 14 residues in the CDR3. This record belongs to a study of blood T cell repertoires in COVID-19. Study background: Sites across the United States, Italy and Spain contributed samples from acute and convalescent COVID-19.

Clones were read by immunoSEQ multiplex PCR, and TCRdb kept only the in-frame ones, dropping some. The profile shows just over 650,000 clones, 85% to 90% of them singletons. This receptor was taken from a woman between 18 and 29 years old with acute or convalescent COVID-19. The sample was peripheral blood. The chain has TRBV4-3 and TRBJ1-2; no definite D call. CDR3 in amino acids: CASSQTPGNYGYTF. The CDR3 DNA sequence: TGCGCCAGCAGCCAGACCCCGGGGAATTATGGCTACACCTTC.